The rows below give T cell receptor beta chains drawn from one sample of a study of cytomegalovirus exposure and HLA in healthy donors. The repertoire was sequenced with immunoSEQ multiplex PCR; TCRdb's copy has only in-frame clones and lacks some. The sample shows approximately 100,000 clones, about 74% of them seen only once. Sequencing was carried out using PBMCs. These receptors all stem from a female donor in good health and CMV-seronegative. Both conserved end residues are part of each CDR3. Each record gives: J gene, clone size, D gene, V gene, CDR3 DNA, CDR3 protein. A D gene is named only where the DNA matches it firmly. Size values are once, few and many counts, or a class for expanded clones, and some rows have none.

TRBJ1-5 | NA | NA | TRBV7-9 | TGTGCCAGCAGCTTGGGGGCAGGGTCGCGCAATCAGCCCCAGCATTTT | CASSLGAGSRNQPQHF
TRBJ2-2 | few | TRBD1 | TRBV4-3 | TGCGCCAGCAGCCCGGGGACAGGGGACGGGGAGCTGTTTTTT | CASSPGTGDGELFF
TRBJ1-5 | once | NA | TRBV6-5 | TGTGCCAGCAGTTCAGGTACACGGTGGGATCAGCCCCAGCATTTT | CASSSGTRWDQPQHF
TRBJ1-2 | NA | TRBD1 | TRBV5-4 | TGTGCCAGCAGCCTGGACAGGGGGGGAGGGGGTGACGGCTACACCTTC | CASSLDRGGGGDGYTF
TRBJ2-2 | NA | NA | TRBV27 | TGTGCCAGCAGTTATGGCAAAATCACCGGGGAGCTGTTTTTT | CASSYGKITGELFF
TRBJ2-3 | NA | TRBD2 | TRBV4-2 | TGTGCCAGCAGCCAAGTGGGATCGGGGGGGCCCACAGATACGCAGTATTTT | CASSQVGSGGPTDTQYF
TRBJ2-7 | once | NA | TRBV20-1 | TGCAGTGCCTGGGCGTCCTACGAGCAGTACTTC | CSAWASYEQYF
TRBJ2-3 | NA | NA | TRBV7-9 | TGTGCCAGCAGCTTAGTGTCAGGGAGCACAGATACGCAGTATTTT | CASSLVSGSTDTQYF
TRBJ2-1 | few | NA | TRBV6-1 | TGTGCCAGCCGGGCAGGGTCCTACAATGAGCAGTTCTTC | CASRAGSYNEQFF
TRBJ1-6 | NA | NA | TRBV18 | TGTGCCAGCTCTCGGGACCGCGGGGATTCACCCCTCCACTTT | CASSRDRGDSPLHF
TRBJ2-3 | NA | NA | TRBV5-1 | TGCGCCAGCAGCTTGGCCTGGGGGGTCACAGATACGCAGTATTTT | CASSLAWGVTDTQYF
TRBJ2-3 | NA | NA | TRBV15 | TGTGCCACCAGCCCTAGGCGTGCAGATACGCAGTATTTT | CATSPRRADTQYF
TRBJ2-3 | NA | TRBD1 | TRBV7-9 | TGTGCCAGCAGCCACACGACAGGGGGCTTTCGAGCTAACACAGATACGCAGTATTTT | CASSHTTGGFRANTDTQYF
TRBJ2-5 | NA | TRBD2 | TRBV10-3 | TGTGCCATCAGTGAAGGACTAGCGGGGGTGCAAGAGACCCAGTACTTC | CAISEGLAGVQETQYF
TRBJ1-6 | NA | NA | TRBV5-1 | TGCGCCAGCAGCGTCGGGCCGTCTGGAGGGGTCGGGAATAATTCACCCCTCCACTTT | CASSVGPSGGVGNNSPLHF
TRBJ2-7 | NA | NA | TRBV18 | TGTGCCAGCTCACCCAGTGCTCCTTACGAGCAGTACTTC | CASSPSAPYEQYF
TRBJ1-2 | NA | NA | TRBV5-1 | TGCGCCAGCAGCTTGGGTGGGGGGGGGTTC | CASSLGGGGF
TRBJ2-4 | NA | TRBD1 | TRBV7-2 | TGTGCCAGCAGCTCGCACCGGGACAGTAAAAACATTCAGTACTTC | CASSSHRDSKNIQYF
TRBJ1-6 | NA | NA | TRBV5-5 | TGTGCCAGCAGCTTGGCGGGTCTCTATAATTCACCCCTCCACTTT | CASSLAGLYNSPLHF
TRBJ1-4 | few | NA | TRBV12-5 | TGTGCTAGTGGTATACTTACAGGGACGAGAAATGAAAAACTGTTTTTT | CASGILTGTRNEKLFF
TRBJ2-5 | NA | NA | TRBV7-2 | TGTGCCAGCAGCTTAGGGACGGGAGCACCGCAAGAGACCCAGTACTTC | CASSLGTGAPQETQYF
TRBJ1-2 | NA | NA | TRBV19 | TGTGCCAGTAGCGAACCGACCCGGAGCTATGGCTACACCTTC | CASSEPTRSYGYTF
TRBJ2-7 | once | TRBD1 | TRBV28 | TGTGCCAGCACCCCAGGACAGGGTGTTTACTACGAGCAGTACTTC | CASTPGQGVYYEQYF
TRBJ2-5 | NA | NA | TRBV20-1 | TGCAGTGGTCAGGGGCAAGAGACCCAGTACTTC | CSGQGQETQYF
TRBJ1-2 | NA | TRBD1 | TRBV5-4 | TGTGCCAGCAGCCCTCGGACAGGGTACTATGGCTACACCTTC | CASSPRTGYYGYTF
TRBJ2-7 | NA | NA | TRBV7-3 | TGTGCCAGCAGTCAAGGGGGGGTATACGAGCAGTACTTC | CASSQGGVYEQYF
TRBJ2-4 | NA | TRBD1 | TRBV19 | TGTGCCAGTGTTCCCGGGACAGGGGGCACGGAGGACATTCAGTACTTC | CASVPGTGGTEDIQYF
TRBJ1-4 | NA | TRBD1 | TRBV29-1 | TGCAGCGTGCTTACAGGGACAGGAGAAAAACTGTTTTTT | CSVLTGTGEKLFF
TRBJ1-1 | few | NA | TRBV5-1 | TGCGCCAGCAGCGTTAACAGGGATGGTTACACTGAAGCTTTCTTT | CASSVNRDGYTEAFF
TRBJ2-5 | NA | TRBD2 | TRBV10-3 | TGTGCCACCAATGGACTAGCGGGGCAAGAGACCCAGTACTTC | CATNGLAGQETQYF
TRBJ2-1 | NA | TRBD2 | TRBV19 | TGTGCCAGTACCGGGCGGGGGAGCTACAATGAGCAGTTCTTC | CASTGRGSYNEQFF
TRBJ2-3 | NA | NA | TRBV9 | TGTGCCAGCAGCGTAGGGCCAAACCCCATCGATACGCAGTATTTT | CASSVGPNPIDTQYF
TRBJ1-6 | NA | NA | TRBV5-6 | TGTGCCAGCAGCTGGGATCGGGGGAAGAATTCACCCCTCCACTTT | CASSWDRGKNSPLHF
TRBJ1-2 | NA | NA | TRBV27 | TGTGCCAGCAGTCCGGGGCGGGGTAACGGCTACACCTTC | CASSPGRGNGYTF
TRBJ2-7 | NA | NA | TRBV2 | TGTGCCAGCAGTGAATCTTCCTGGGGGCTATCCAACGAGCAGTACTTC | CASSESSWGLSNEQYF
TRBJ2-7 | NA | NA | TRBV7-2 | TGTGCCAGCAGCCAACTATCGACAGCCTTTGACGAGCAGTACTTC | CASSQLSTAFDEQYF
TRBJ2-7 | few | TRBD1 | TRBV5-1 | TGCGCCAGCACATACGACAGGGGAGCCTACGAGCAGTACTTC | CASTYDRGAYEQYF
TRBJ2-1 | NA | TRBD2 | TRBV11-3 | TGTGCCAGCAGCCGTAGCGGGGGGACCTACAATGAGCAGTTCTTC | CASSRSGGTYNEQFF
TRBJ2-1 | NA | TRBD2 | TRBV10-1 | TGCGCCAGCAGTCGGACTAGCGGGGGGTCCAATGAGCAGTTCTTC | CASSRTSGGSNEQFF
TRBJ2-5 | NA | NA | TRBV23-1 | TGCGCCAGCAGTCAATCGGAGGGAACCTCCCCCCAAGAGACCCAGTACTTC | CASSQSEGTSPQETQYF
TRBJ1-1 | NA | NA | TRBV2 | TGTGCCAGCAGTTCAGCGGGACACCCGAACACTGAAGCTTTCTTT | CASSSAGHPNTEAFF
TRBJ1-1 | NA | TRBD1 | TRBV27 | TGTGCCAGCAGGGGGGACAGGGGGGGCACTGAAGCTTTCTTT | CASRGDRGGTEAFF
TRBJ1-4 | NA | TRBD1 | TRBV6-1 | TGTGCCAGCAGTGTTACAGGGGGCCGAAGAGATGAAAAACTGTTTTTT | CASSVTGGRRDEKLFF
TRBJ2-3 | NA | NA | TRBV6-5 | TGTGCCAGCAGTTCCCCGGCGGGAGATACGCAGTATTTT | CASSSPAGDTQYF
TRBJ1-2 | NA | NA | TRBV11-2 | TGTGCCAGCAGCTCATTAGGGGGGGACTATGGCTACACCTTC | CASSSLGGDYGYTF
TRBJ2-3 | once | NA | TRBV2 | TGTGCCAGCATTCCGAGCACAGATACGCAGTATTTT | CASIPSTDTQYF
TRBJ2-3 | NA | TRBD1 | TRBV11-2 | TGTGCCAGCAGTAGGGACAGGGTAGGGGGAGATACGCAGTATTTT | CASSRDRVGGDTQYF
TRBJ1-5 | NA | NA | TRBV2 | TGTGCCAGCGGAGGTCAGCCCCAGCATTTT | CASGGQPQHF
TRBJ2-3 | NA | TRBD1 | TRBV7-9 | TGTGCCAGCAGCTTAGCAGGACAGGGTAGAGATACGCAGTATTTT | CASSLAGQGRDTQYF
TRBJ1-3 | few | NA | TRBV7-9 | TGTGCCAGCAGCACTAGGGCTGGAAACACCATATATTTT | CASSTRAGNTIYF
TRBJ1-6 | NA | TRBD1 | TRBV5-4 | TGTGCCAGCAGCGTCGGACAGGGGGGGGGATCACCCCTCCACTTT | CASSVGQGGGSPLHF
TRBJ2-7 | once | NA | TRBV11-2 | TGTGCCAGCAGCCCTAGAGGTACTGGAACCTCCTACGAGCAGTACTTC | CASSPRGTGTSYEQYF
TRBJ2-7 | NA | TRBD2 | TRBV2 | TGTGCCAGCAGACTAGCGGGGGGGCTCTACGAGCAGTACTTC | CASRLAGGLYEQYF
TRBJ2-6 | NA | NA | TRBV19 | TGTGCCACCCTCTGGCCTGGGGCCAACGTCCTGACTTTC | CATLWPGANVLTF
TRBJ2-7 | once | TRBD2 | TRBV7-9 | TGTGCCAGCAGCGAACCCAGCGGGGGGATCTACGAGCAGTACTTC | CASSEPSGGIYEQYF
TRBJ2-7 | NA | NA | TRBV7-9 | TGTGCCAGCAGCCCAAATCCGGGGAGGAGCTCCTACGAGCAGTACTTC | CASSPNPGRSSYEQYF